These T cell receptor beta chains were read from a single sample in a study of identical twins. TCRdb re-called the 5' RACE reads through MiXCR, storing one row per CDR3 protein. The sample includes approximately 490,000 distinct CDR3 sequences, around 22% of them seen just once. These data were also filed under a second study, of yellow fever vaccine responses in identical twins.

Material: CD4+ T cells sorted from blood. The receptors originated from a woman younger than 35 in good health. CDR3s leave out the opening cysteine and the closing phenylalanine or tryptophan.

J gene,V gene,CDR3 length,CDR3 protein
TRBJ2-1,TRBV24-1,14,ATSLGGRAGNNEQF
TRBJ2-1,TRBV5-5,14,ASSLYRRTGTDEQF
TRBJ2-3,TRBV11-2,14,ASRFPGRTSTDTQY
TRBJ2-1,TRBV29-1,11,SVVAGGGGEQF
TRBJ2-5,TRBV20-1,9,GAPAQETQY
TRBJ2-7,TRBV6-1,12,ASSGTSGPYEQY
TRBJ1-2,TRBV6-1,10,ASSTGFEGYT
TRBJ1-4,TRBV12-3/TRBV12-4,14,ASSFLSRGPLEKLF
TRBJ2-5,TRBV6-5,10,ASSLSWETQY
TRBJ1-5,TRBV19,13,ASSTEQGGNQPQH
TRBJ2-1,TRBV11-2,14,ASSLLAGGPYNEQF
TRBJ2-1,TRBV18,12,ASTQAVGDNEQF
TRBJ2-4,TRBV7-9,14,ASSSVLLAPKNIQY
TRBJ2-7,TRBV7-8,14,ASSPSAGGRRYEQY
TRBJ2-1,TRBV7-8,14,ASSPRPGTSANEQF
TRBJ2-3,TRBV19,12,ASSNQQGTDTQY
TRBJ2-2,TRBV27,13,ASRGTAGFTGELF
TRBJ2-2,TRBV4-1,15,ASREAGTGGRTGELF
TRBJ2-3,TRBV15,11,ATSRDAPDTQY
TRBJ2-7,TRBV6-1,12,ASRTHTEAYEQY
TRBJ2-5,TRBV7-8,13,ASSSLDRGSETQY
TRBJ1-1,TRBV5-1,13,ASSLLGQMNTEAF